The present entry profiles one T cell receptor (beta chain) with its context. What it recognizes is unknown. This entry belongs to a study of cytomegalovirus exposure and HLA in healthy donors. Background on the study: Findings of an earlier analysis included 110 million or so unique TCR beta sequences from 200 million or so T cells.

The PCR had 60 Vbeta and 13 Jbeta primers. Measured with immunoSEQ multiplex PCR; TCRdb has only the in-frame clones, and not every one. The data show about 180,000 clones, approximately 88% seen once. Study results and caveats: Several of the most significant clusters appeared, in a later analysis, to be linked to common viral pathogens. The majority of CMV-associated TCR beta chains were reported as apparently HLA-restricted in a later analysis. In a later analysis, a missense DCLRE1C variant was linked to TCR beta V- and J-gene trimming.

V dropped 4 bases and J dropped 1 base, with 7 bases sitting between them. The CDR3 has 13 amino acids. The germline V gene has CDR1 MNHEY and CDR2 SMNVEV (reference sequence). The material sequenced was PBMCs. The clonotype originates from a boy under 10 years old in good health and CMV-seronegative. V is TRBV27 and J is TRBJ1-2, with D unresolved. The CDR3 DNA reads TGTGCCAGCAGTTCGGGAGATAACTATGGCTACACCTTC. It yields the protein CASSSGDNYGYTF.